This T cell receptor beta chain was recovered during a study of Ad26.COV2.S vaccination and SARS-CoV-2 variants. The CDR3 has 14 amino acids. In germline, CDR1 is SEHNR, CDR2 FQNEAQ (reference sequence). Trimming took 0 bases from V and 6 from J; bases not matched to a gene: 3. With respect to this clone: The antigen is undetermined.

As for treatment: roughly 18 received Ad26.COV2.S at low or high dose, single or two shots; 5 received placebo; per-sample allocation not given. Sampling was performed 63 days after the first vaccine or placebo injection. Sequencing used immunoSEQ multiplex PCR; TCRdb keeps in-frame clones, though not all of them. Of about 680,000 clones in the sample, more than 80% are singletons; the top ten hold roughly 1.5%. Study-level results: Following vaccination, spike-specific CD8+ and CD4+ T cell responses reportedly exhibited substantial breadth.

The sample consisted of peripheral blood, taken in a trial of Ad26.COV2.S vaccine versus placebo. The TCR originated in a person aged 18 to 59 who received the Ad26.COV2.S COVID-19 vaccine or a placebo. V and J are TRBV7-9 and TRBJ2-3; 7 nucleotides agree with TRBD2. As DNA, the CDR3 is TGTGCCAGCAGCTTAGCCCAGCGGGGTGATACGCAGTATTTT. This encodes CASSLAQRGDTQYF.